These T cell receptor beta chains were read from a single sample in a study of cytomegalovirus exposure and HLA in healthy donors. The table came from immunoSEQ multiplex PCR; TCRdb's copy has only in-frame clones and leaves some out. The sample holds nearly 200,000 clones, approximately 78% seen once. Sequencing was performed on PBMCs. The receptors were sampled from a woman aged 50 to 60 in good health and CMV-seropositive. Both conserved end residues are part of each CDR3. The order of the fields is J gene, clone size, V gene, D gene, CDR3 protein, CDR3 DNA. A D gene is named only where the DNA matches it firmly. Rows give clone size only sometimes, using once, few, many, or a class for an expanded clone.

j_call: TRBJ2-7; clone_size: NA; v_call: TRBV4-1; d_call: NA; cdr3_aa: CASSQAKGYEQYF; cdr3_nt: TGCGCCAGCAGCCAAGCCAAGGGGTACGAGCAGTACTTC
j_call: TRBJ1-3; clone_size: NA; v_call: TRBV5-1; d_call: NA; cdr3_aa: CASSLQGDGNTIYF; cdr3_nt: TGCGCCAGCAGCTTGCAGGGTGATGGAAACACCATATATTTT
j_call: TRBJ1-4; clone_size: NA; v_call: TRBV16; d_call: NA; cdr3_aa: CASSQSSAGADEKLFF; cdr3_nt: TGTGCCAGCAGCCAATCCTCGGCAGGGGCTGATGAAAAACTGTTTTTT
j_call: TRBJ2-7; clone_size: NA; v_call: TRBV2; d_call: NA; cdr3_aa: CASSEALQAGSPYEQYF; cdr3_nt: TGTGCCAGCAGTGAAGCGCTTCAGGCAGGATCCCCCTACGAGCAGTACTTC
j_call: TRBJ2-1; clone_size: NA; v_call: TRBV28; d_call: TRBD2; cdr3_aa: CASSSLSGRAGNEQFF; cdr3_nt: TGTGCCAGCAGTTCCTTAAGCGGGAGGGCGGGGAATGAGCAGTTCTTC
j_call: TRBJ2-1; clone_size: NA; v_call: TRBV4-3; d_call: NA; cdr3_aa: CASSQEGGVFDEQFF; cdr3_nt: TGCGCCAGCAGCCAAGAAGGGGGGGTCTTTGATGAGCAGTTCTTC
j_call: TRBJ1-3; clone_size: NA; v_call: TRBV28; d_call: TRBD1; cdr3_aa: CASSLGQGMGGNTIYF; cdr3_nt: TGTGCCAGCAGTTTAGGACAGGGGATGGGGGGAAACACCATATATTTT
j_call: TRBJ2-7; clone_size: NA; v_call: TRBV10-3; d_call: NA; cdr3_aa: CAISGRGLFGERDEQYF; cdr3_nt: TGTGCCATCAGCGGAAGAGGGTTGTTCGGCGAAAGGGACGAGCAGTACTTC
j_call: TRBJ2-5; clone_size: NA; v_call: TRBV2; d_call: TRBD1; cdr3_aa: CASSENSSGQGSLLRQETQYF; cdr3_nt: TGTGCCAGCAGTGAAAACTCGAGCGGACAGGGTTCTCTTCTTAGGCAAGAGACCCAGTACTTC
j_call: TRBJ2-7; clone_size: NA; v_call: TRBV6-5; d_call: NA; cdr3_aa: CASSYGPSTAYGQYF; cdr3_nt: TGTGCCAGCAGTTACGGGCCATCGACAGCCTACGGGCAGTACTTC
j_call: TRBJ2-7; clone_size: NA; v_call: TRBV6-1; d_call: TRBD1; cdr3_aa: CASSVTGGGSYEQYF; cdr3_nt: TGTGCCAGCAGTGTGACAGGGGGTGGCTCCTACGAGCAGTACTTC
j_call: TRBJ1-1; clone_size: NA; v_call: TRBV29-1; d_call: NA; cdr3_aa: CSVEVQYEAFF; cdr3_nt: TGCAGCGTTGAAGTCCAGTATGAAGCTTTCTTT
j_call: TRBJ2-7; clone_size: once; v_call: TRBV18; d_call: TRBD2; cdr3_aa: CASSDQGLADYGQYF; cdr3_nt: TGTGCCAGCTCGGACCAAGGACTAGCGGACTACGGGCAGTACTTC
j_call: TRBJ2-7; clone_size: NA; v_call: TRBV28; d_call: NA; cdr3_aa: CASSFSQITYEQYF; cdr3_nt: TGTGCCAGCAGTTTTTCCCAGATAACCTACGAGCAGTACTTC